These 31 T cell receptor beta chains came from one sample sequenced in a study of shared clonotypes between healthy human individuals. Generated by immunoSEQ multiplex PCR, the TCRdb table keeps only in-frame clones and is missing some. The sample holds roughly 2,500,000 clones; approximately 94% are singletons and the top ten take approximately 0.36%. Input material: naive CD4+ T cells from PBMCs. Indicated subset: CD45RA+ positively selected. The receptors shown here come from a man in his late teens or twenties in good health. Some clones in this sample may be carry-over from other donors' samples.

V gene TRBV19 combines with J gene TRBJ1-1; D gene unclear. This CDR3 comprises 13 residues. V was trimmed by 5 bases and J by 0 bases, leaving 7 bases between them. Germline V CDR1 and CDR2: LNHDA, SQIVND (reference sequence). The CDR3 region is CASSAVMNTEAFF. The CDR3 DNA is TGTGCCAGTAGTGCAGTTATGAACACTGAAGCTTTCTTT.

With regard to this clone: The same CDR3 is also encoded by other DNA sequences in this sample. V is TRBV18 and J is TRBJ2-7; 7 nucleotides align to TRBD1. Germline V lookup: CDR1 KGHSH, CDR2 LQKENI. V was clipped by 6 bases and J by 3 bases; unmatched bases: 5. CDR3 length equals 13 residues. The CDR3 is CASSPGQNYEQYF. The CDR3 nucleotides read TGTGCCAGCTCCCCGGGACAGAACTACGAGCAGTACTTC.

The chain couples TRBV2 to TRBJ2-3; 9 nucleotides align to TRBD2. With V trimmed by 4 bases and J by 4 bases, 6 bases remained unmatched. The CDR3 has 15 residues. Germline V gene lookup returns CDR1 SNHLY and CDR2 FYNNEI. CDR3 DNA sequence: TGTGCCAGCAGTGCCCTAGCGGGAAGAGCAGATACGCAGTATTTT. Residues: CASSALAGRADTQYF. The full variable domain, its missing parts supplied by reference TRBV2 and TRBJ2-3, is EPEVTQTPSHQVTQMGQEVILRCVPISNHLYFYWYRQILGQKVEFLVSFYNNEISEKSEIFDDQFSVERPDGSNFTLKIRSTKLEDSAMYFCASSALAGRADTQYFGPGTRLTVL.

V gene TRBV5-1 combines with J gene TRBJ2-7, with D possibly being TRBD1 or TRBD2 (5 bases each). The ends were cut back, 3 bases at V and 4 bases at J, with 11 bases in the middle. The CDR3 spans 13 residues. CDR1 and CDR2 (germline): SGHRS, YFSETQ. CDR3 in DNA: TGCGCCAGCAGCTCTACGAGGGGTTACGAGCAGTACTTC. It encodes CASSSTRGYEQYF.

This chain connects TRBV5-1 to TRBJ2-5; 9 bases align to TRBD2. The CDR3 is 16 residues long. Trimming removed 1 base from V and 2 bases from J; junction bases left unmatched: 6. Germline V gene sequence: CDR1 SGHRS, CDR2 YFSETQ. CDR3: CASSLSLAGDQETQYF. The DNA of the CDR3 is TGCGCCAGCAGCTTGTCACTAGCGGGCGATCAAGAGACCCAGTACTTC.

In this sample, this clone turned up a few times. This sample also contains other DNA sequences that code for the same CDR3. This chain connects TRBV29-1 to TRBJ1-1; perhaps TRBD1 as D (6 bases). The germline CDR1 and CDR2 sequences are SQVTM and ANQGSEA. The V end was cut by 6 bases, the J end by 4 bases, with 12 bases between. This CDR3 has 12 residues. The CDR3, as DNA: TGCAGCGTCGTACAGGGCATCACTGAAGCTTTCTTT. Encoded protein: CSVVQGITEAFF.

The chain has TRBV7-2 and TRBJ2-2; 7 bases line up with TRBD2. V lost 5 bases and J lost 8; bases outside the gene matches: 17. The germline CDR1 and CDR2 sequences are SGHTA and FQGNSA. CDR3 size: 17 residues. The chain's CDR3 is CASSPPGGAGFRGELFF. CDR3 nucleotides: TGTGCCAGCAGCCCCCCGGGGGGAGCGGGTTTTAGAGGGGAGCTGTTTTTT.

This rearrangement joins TRBV18 to TRBJ2-7; TRBD2 matches 7 bases. V lost 5 bases and J lost 5; bases outside the gene matches: 12. The CDR3 totals 15 residues. Germline V lookup: CDR1 KGHSH, CDR2 LQKENI. DNA of the CDR3: TGTGCCAGCTCATACGGACTAGGTGATTTCGACGAGCAGTACTTC. The encoded protein is CASSYGLGDFDEQYF. Using reference TRBV18 and TRBJ2-7 for the parts outside the CDR3, the full variable domain is NAGVMQNPRHLVRRRGQEARLRCSPMKGHSHVYWYRQLPEEGLKFMVYLQKENIIDESGMPKERFSAEFPKEGPSILRIQQVVRGDSAAYFCASSYGLGDFDEQYFGPGTRLTVT.

This clone has just one count. This specimen includes other DNA sequences encoding the same CDR3. The chain is built from TRBV5-1 and TRBJ2-2; 8 bases align to TRBD2. The length of the CDR3 is 16 residues. CDR1 SGHRS and CDR2 YFSETQ come from the germline V gene. V gave up 1 base and J gave up 3 bases; unmatched junction bases: 5. The CDR3 region is CASSLLAGDYTGELFF. For the CDR3, the DNA is TGCGCCAGCAGCTTGCTAGCGGGCGATTACACCGGGGAGCTGTTTTTT. Full variable domain (rest looked up from reference TRBV5-1 and TRBJ2-2): KAGVTQTPRYLIKTRGQQVTLSCSPISGHRSVSWYQQTPGQGLQFLFEYFSETQRNKGNFPGRFSGRQFSNSRSEMNVSTLELGDSALYLCASSLLAGDYTGELFFGEGSRLTVL.

A word on this clone: Different DNA sequences within this sample yield the same CDR3. CDR3: CASSSGRGSYEQYF. CDR3 DNA: TGCGCCAGCAGCTCCGGGCGGGGGTCCTACGAGCAGTACTTC. The chain links TRBV5-1 to TRBJ2-7; 7 bases match TRBD2. V trimming: 3 bases; J trimming: 1 base; junction bases outside the gene matches: 4. The CDR3 sequence is 14 residues long. Germline values: CDR1 SGHRS, CDR2 YFSETQ.

V gene TRBV5-1 combines with J gene TRBJ2-3, with D tentatively TRBD2 (5 bases). The CDR3 spans 14 residues. Germline V gene data show CDR1 as SGHRS and CDR2 as YFSETQ. Between the trimmed V and J ends, which lost 0 bases and 4 bases, there was a span of 9 bases. The CDR3 spells CASSLVSSSDTQYF. In DNA form, the CDR3 reads TGCGCCAGCAGCTTGGTTTCTAGCTCAGATACGCAGTATTTT.

J is TRBJ1-1 and V is TRBV6-1, with a weak D call TRBD1 (5 bases). V lost 10 bases and J lost 0, with 18 bases in between. The germline CDR1 and CDR2 sequences are MNHNS and SASEGT. The length of the CDR3 is 15 residues. CDR3 in DNA: TGTGCCACCAAACAACAGGCCACGATGAACACTGAAGCTTTCTTT. This codes for CATKQQATMNTEAFF.

Points on this clone: In the same sample, other DNA sequences code for this CDR3. The gene calls are TRBV5-4 and TRBJ2-3; TRBD1 matches at 8 bases. Trimming took 4 bases from V and 3 from J; bases not matched to a gene: 4. Germline V gene lookup returns CDR1 SGHNT and CDR2 YYREEE (reference sequence). The CDR3 is made up of 14 amino acids. In DNA form, the CDR3 reads TGTGCCAGCAGCCCGGGACAGGTAACAGATACGCAGTATTTT. Protein: CASSPGQVTDTQYF. Combining the CDR3 with reference TRBV5-4 and TRBJ2-3 gives the whole variable domain ETGVTQSPTHLIKTRGQQVTLRCSSQSGHNTVSWYQQALGQGPQFIFQYYREEENGRGNFPPRFSGLQFPNYSSELNVNALELDDSALYLCASSPGQVTDTQYFGPGTRLTVL.

Worth noting for this clone: The sample has other DNA sequences that encode this CDR3 too. The J gene is TRBJ1-1, the V gene TRBV7-2; 9 nucleotides align to TRBD1. The V and J ends lost 1 base and 1 base, in that order; junction bases with no gene match: 1. Germline CDR1 and CDR2: SGHTA and FQGNSA. The CDR3 contains 15 residues. CDR3 sequence (DNA): TGTGCCAGCAGCTTAGTGGGACAGGGGAACACTGAAGCTTTCTTT. Translating it yields CASSLVGQGNTEAFF. The full variable domain, with the rest looked up from reference TRBV7-2 and TRBJ1-1, is GAGVSQSPSNKVTEKGKDVELRCDPISGHTALYWYRQSLGQGLEFLIYFQGNSAPDKSGLPSDRFSAERTGGSVSTLTIQRTQQEDSAVYLCASSLVGQGNTEAFFGQGTRLTVV.

The rearrangement joins TRBV5-1 to TRBJ1-2; 8 bases agree with TRBD1. The CDR3 runs to 14 residues. Trimming cost V 4 bases and J 4 bases; bases outside gene matches: 6. From germline, CDR1 is SGHRS and CDR2 YFSETQ. The CDR3 sequence: CASSPGQEPYGYTF. As DNA, the CDR3 is TGCGCCAGCAGCCCGGGACAGGAGCCCTATGGCTACACCTTC.

This chain links TRBV28 with TRBJ2-2, with TRBD1 matching over 7 bases. Per germline, CDR1 MDHEN and CDR2 SYDVKM. This CDR3 is 13 amino acids long. With 7 bases clipped from V and 6 bases from J, the junction kept 5 bases outside the gene matches. In DNA, the CDR3 is TGTGCCAGCATAAGGCAGGGGGCCGGGGAGCTGTTTTTT. Protein sequence: CASIRQGAGELFF.

J is TRBJ1-2 and V is TRBV11-2; 10 nucleotides align to TRBD1. In germline, CDR1 is SGHAT, CDR2 FQNNGV. The CDR3 spans 14 residues. The trim removed 5 bases at V and 6 bases at J, leaving 6 bases unmatched. Here the CDR3 reads CASSPPGQGHGYTF. CDR3 sequence (DNA): TGTGCCAGCAGCCCCCCGGGACAGGGGCATGGCTACACCTTC. Variable domain in full (rest from reference TRBV11-2 and TRBJ1-2): EAGVAQSPRYKIIEKRQSVAFWCNPISGHATLYWYQQILGQGPKLLIQFQNNGVVDDSQLPKDRFSAERLKGVDSTLKIQPAKLEDSAVYLCASSPPGQGHGYTFGSGTRLTVV.

The chain combines TRBV5-1 with TRBJ2-7; 13 bases align to TRBD2. The ends lost 4 bases at V and 3 bases at J; junction bases unmatched: 10. CDR1 is SGHRS and CDR2 is YFSETQ in the germline V gene. The CDR3 loop spans 17 amino acids. This chain's CDR3 is CASSPGLAGDLNYEQYF. In nucleotides, the CDR3 is TGCGCCAGCAGCCCAGGACTAGCGGGAGACCTGAACTACGAGCAGTACTTC.

On this clone: Other DNA sequences within the sample encode an identical CDR3. The chain uses TRBV7-2 and TRBJ2-5, with unresolved D. Trimming stripped 4 bases from V and 5 bases from J, with 8 bases between. Germline loops: CDR1 SGHTA, CDR2 FQGNSA. The CDR3 loop spans 12 amino acids. Here the CDR3 reads CASSYAGETQYF. DNA of the CDR3: TGTGCCAGCAGCTACGCCGGGGAGACCCAGTACTTC.

This clone was seen once. The J gene is TRBJ2-1, the V gene TRBV7-6; D call uncertain. The V end lost 1 base, the J end lost 2 bases, and 6 bases lay between the germline ends. CDR3 length: 14 amino acids. From germline, CDR1 is SGHVS and CDR2 FNYEAQ. CDR3 sequence: CASSLGLTYNEQFF. In DNA form, the CDR3 reads TGTGCCAGCAGCTTAGGGCTAACCTACAATGAGCAGTTCTTC. The whole variable domain, filled in from reference TRBV7-6 and TRBJ2-1, reads GAGVSQSPRYKVTKRGQDVALRCDPISGHVSLYWYRQALGQGPEFLTYFNYEAQQDKSGLPNDRFSAERPEGSISTLTIQRTEQRDSAMYRCASSLGLTYNEQFFGPGTRLTVL.

The J gene is TRBJ2-7, the V gene TRBV5-4, with D possibly being TRBD2 (5 bases). CDR3 size: 15 residues. Germline-derived CDR1 and CDR2 are SGHNT and YYREEE (reference sequence). V dropped 2 bases and J dropped 4 bases, with 16 bases sitting between them. The CDR3 sequence is CASSLGSGRLYEQYF. The CDR3 DNA follows: TGTGCCAGCAGCTTAGGATCGGGAAGACTTTACGAGCAGTACTTC.

V gene TRBV5-1 combines with J gene TRBJ2-3; 12 bases are shared with TRBD2. V trimming: 4 bases; J trimming: 2 bases; junction bases outside the gene matches: 11. This CDR3 comprises 18 residues. Germline-derived CDR1 and CDR2 are SGHRS and YFSETQ. The CDR3 loop is CASSLKGLAGGPTDTQYF. The CDR3 DNA reads as TGCGCCAGCAGCCTAAAGGGGCTAGCGGGAGGGCCCACAGATACGCAGTATTTT.

The chain links TRBV10-1 to TRBJ2-7; 8 bases align to TRBD1. CDR1 and CDR2 from the germline V gene are WNHNN and SYGVQD (reference sequence). Germline trimming cut 4 bases from V and 6 bases from J; bases unmatched to any gene: 8. The CDR3 loop spans 14 amino acids. The CDR3 here is CASSAGQGGSEQYF. The CDR3 coding sequence is TGCGCCAGCAGTGCCGGACAGGGTGGGAGCGAGCAGTACTTC.

The chain couples TRBV6-5 to TRBJ2-7, with D possibly being TRBD1 or TRBD2 (5 bases each). With 0 bases removed from V and 3 bases from J, the gap between germline ends came to 15 bases. Germline V lookup: CDR1 MNHEY, CDR2 SVGAGI. The CDR3 consists of 16 residues. This chain's CDR3 is CASSYSGVGVLYEQYF. DNA for the CDR3: TGTGCCAGCAGTTACTCGGGGGTCGGTGTCCTCTACGAGCAGTACTTC.

The chain couples TRBV9 to TRBJ2-1, with 13 bases that match TRBD2. Germline V gene data show CDR1 as SGDLS and CDR2 as YYNGEE. This CDR3 comprises 15 residues. J lost 8 bases, V lost 3 bases, and 5 bases had no gene match. The CDR3 protein is CASSEGLAGRDEQFF. The CDR3 DNA reads TGTGCCAGCAGCGAGGGACTAGCGGGAAGGGATGAGCAGTTCTTC.

The chain carries TRBV11-2 and TRBJ2-3, with TRBD2 identical over 7 bases. This CDR3 is 18 amino acids long. Germline lookup yields CDR1 SGHAT and CDR2 FQNNGV. The V segment lost 5 bases and the J segment 0 bases; nucleotides outside the gene matches: 14. The CDR3 loop is CASSQTPGLPTSTDTQYF. The CDR3 bases are TGTGCCAGCAGCCAAACCCCGGGACTACCGACTAGCACAGATACGCAGTATTTT. Full variable domain (remainder filled in from reference TRBV11-2 and TRBJ2-3): EAGVAQSPRYKIIEKRQSVAFWCNPISGHATLYWYQQILGQGPKLLIQFQNNGVVDDSQLPKDRFSAERLKGVDSTLKIQPAKLEDSAVYLCASSQTPGLPTSTDTQYFGPGTRLTVL.

On this clone itself: Other DNA variants within this sample encode the same CDR3. The chain links TRBV5-1 to TRBJ2-3, with no clear D. V was clipped by 2 bases and J by 2 bases, with 6 bases between them. CDR1 and CDR2 (germline): SGHRS, YFSETQ. The CDR3 runs to 13 residues. Written as DNA, the CDR3 is TGCGCCAGCAGCTTAGATAACACAGATACGCAGTATTTT. Its protein is CASSLDNTDTQYF.

The rearrangement links TRBV18 to TRBJ2-1; 11 bases are shared with TRBD2. The ends lost 0 bases at V and 7 bases at J; junction bases unmatched: 8. CDR1 and CDR2 (germline): KGHSH, LQKENI. This CDR3 is built from 17 residues. As DNA, the CDR3 is TGTGCCAGCTCACCACCGAGGGTCACTAGCGGGAGAAATGAGCAGTTCTTC. This codes for CASSPPRVTSGRNEQFF.

The CDR3 region is CASSFSNTRNQPQHF. The CDR3 DNA reads TGTGCCAGCAGCTTCTCCAATACAAGGAATCAGCCCCAGCATTTT. V and J are TRBV7-9 and TRBJ1-5; no firm D call. V was trimmed by 3 bases and J by 4 bases, leaving 13 bases between them. The CDR3 has 15 amino acids. Germline CDR1 is SEHNR and CDR2 is FQNEAQ (reference sequence). Looking up the rest from reference TRBV7-9 and TRBJ1-5 gives the full variable domain: DTGVSQNPRHKITKRGQNVTFRCDPISEHNRLYWYRQTLGQGPEFLTYFQNEAQLEKSRLLSDRFSAERPKGSFSTLEIQRTEQGDSAMYLCASSFSNTRNQPQHFGDGTRLSIL.

This clone was counted a single time. V is TRBV9 and J is TRBJ1-5; D ambiguous. This CDR3 comprises 13 residues. The germline CDR1 and CDR2 sequences are SGDLS and YYNGEE. The V end was cut by 2 bases, the J end by 4 bases, with 7 bases between. CDR3 protein: CASSVEINQPQHF. The CDR3 nucleotides read TGTGCCAGCAGCGTGGAAATAAATCAGCCCCAGCATTTT.

The V call is TRBV6-6, the J call TRBJ1-1; perhaps TRBD1 as D (5 bases). V was pared by 3 bases and J by 6 bases, with 11 bases between. From germline, CDR1 is MNHNY and CDR2 SVGAGI (reference sequence). CDR3 length: 13 amino acids. CDR3 sequence reads: CASSYPGGAEAFF. The CDR3, as DNA: TGTGCCAGCAGTTATCCGGGAGGGGCTGAAGCTTTCTTT.